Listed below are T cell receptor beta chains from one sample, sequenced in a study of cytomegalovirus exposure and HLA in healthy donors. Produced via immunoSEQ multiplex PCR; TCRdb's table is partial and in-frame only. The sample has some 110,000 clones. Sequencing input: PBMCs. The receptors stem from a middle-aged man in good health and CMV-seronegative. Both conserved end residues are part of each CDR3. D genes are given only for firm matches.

cdr3_aa: CASIQGGADTQYF; cdr3_nt: TGTGCCAGCATCCAGGGTGGGGCAGATACGCAGTATTTT; d_call: -; j_call: TRBJ2-3; v_call: TRBV7-9
cdr3_aa: CASSPLGGDGYTF; cdr3_nt: TGTGCCAGCAGCCCCCTTGGAGGGGATGGCTACACCTTC; d_call: -; j_call: TRBJ1-2; v_call: TRBV9
cdr3_aa: CASSLESGQGANGYTF; cdr3_nt: TGTGCCAGCAGCTTAGAATCGGGACAGGGGGCTAATGGCTACACCTTC; d_call: TRBD1; j_call: TRBJ1-2; v_call: TRBV7-2
cdr3_aa: CAISESAGGPETQYF; cdr3_nt: TGTGCCATCAGTGAGTCCGCGGGAGGGCCCGAGACCCAGTACTTC; d_call: TRBD2; j_call: TRBJ2-5; v_call: TRBV10-3
cdr3_aa: CASSDRPGGSTGELFF; cdr3_nt: TGTGCCAGCAGTGATCGCCCAGGGGGCAGCACCGGGGAGCTGTTTTTT; d_call: TRBD1; j_call: TRBJ2-2; v_call: TRBV6-1
cdr3_aa: CASSLGTSGNYEQYF; cdr3_nt: TGTGCCAGCAGCTTAGGGACTAGCGGTAACTACGAGCAGTACTTC; d_call: TRBD2; j_call: TRBJ2-7; v_call: TRBV7-2
cdr3_aa: CASSQDSQPQHF; cdr3_nt: TGTGCCAGCAGCCAGGACAGTCAGCCCCAGCATTTT; d_call: -; j_call: TRBJ1-5; v_call: TRBV5-4
cdr3_aa: CASNESGRLLAEAFF; cdr3_nt: TGTGCCAGCAATGAATCGGGGAGGTTGCTAGCTGAAGCTTTCTTT; d_call: -; j_call: TRBJ1-1; v_call: TRBV28
cdr3_aa: CASSMSQDYQPQHF; cdr3_nt: TGTGCCAGTAGTATGAGCCAGGACTATCAGCCCCAGCATTTT; d_call: -; j_call: TRBJ1-5; v_call: TRBV19
cdr3_aa: CSVGDRSATNEKLFF; cdr3_nt: TGCAGCGTTGGGGACAGGTCGGCGACTAATGAAAAACTGTTTTTT; d_call: TRBD1; j_call: TRBJ1-4; v_call: TRBV29-1
cdr3_aa: CATSEYTGELFF; cdr3_nt: TGTGCCACCAGCGAGTACACCGGGGAGCTGTTTTTT; d_call: -; j_call: TRBJ2-2; v_call: TRBV15
cdr3_aa: CASSPISGEPYNEQFF; cdr3_nt: TGTGCCAGCTCACCAATTAGCGGGGAACCATACAATGAGCAGTTCTTC; d_call: TRBD2; j_call: TRBJ2-1; v_call: TRBV18
cdr3_aa: CAWSVRVGETQYF; cdr3_nt: TGTGCCTGGAGTGTCCGGGTAGGAGAGACCCAGTACTTC; d_call: -; j_call: TRBJ2-5; v_call: TRBV30
cdr3_aa: CASSLGTGNEKLFF; cdr3_nt: TGCGCCAGCAGCTTGGGGACAGGGAATGAAAAACTGTTTTTT; d_call: TRBD1; j_call: TRBJ1-4; v_call: TRBV5-1
cdr3_aa: CASSLSGREYEQYF; cdr3_nt: TGTGCCAGCAGTCTAAGCGGGAGGGAATACGAGCAGTACTTC; d_call: TRBD2; j_call: TRBJ2-7; v_call: TRBV28
cdr3_aa: CASSLHSGTYEQYF; cdr3_nt: TGTGCCAGCAGCTTACACAGCGGGACCTACGAGCAGTACTTC; d_call: TRBD2; j_call: TRBJ2-7; v_call: TRBV7-2
cdr3_aa: CSVRQMNTEAFF; cdr3_nt: TGCAGCGTAAGACAGATGAACACTGAAGCTTTCTTT; d_call: -; j_call: TRBJ1-1; v_call: TRBV29-1
cdr3_aa: CASSRDRASNQPQHF; cdr3_nt: TGTGCCAGTAGTAGAGACAGGGCTAGCAATCAGCCCCAGCATTTT; d_call: TRBD1; j_call: TRBJ1-5; v_call: TRBV19
cdr3_aa: CASSPVGRNTGELFF; cdr3_nt: TGTGCCAGCAGCCCCGTCGGTAGGAACACCGGGGAGCTGTTTTTT; d_call: -; j_call: TRBJ2-2; v_call: TRBV11-2
cdr3_aa: CASMRGLAGNEQFF; cdr3_nt: TGTGCCAGCATGCGGGGACTAGCGGGCAATGAGCAGTTCTTC; d_call: TRBD2; j_call: TRBJ2-1; v_call: TRBV7-2
cdr3_aa: CASSLGWSDDRAFF; cdr3_nt: TGTGCCAGCAGCTTAGGGTGGAGTGATGATCGAGCTTTCTTT; d_call: -; j_call: TRBJ1-1; v_call: TRBV13
cdr3_aa: CASREGSSYNSPLHF; cdr3_nt: TGTGCCAGCAGAGAAGGGAGCTCCTATAATTCACCCCTCCACTTT; d_call: -; j_call: TRBJ1-6; v_call: TRBV5-4
cdr3_aa: CASSLNRGYGYTF; cdr3_nt: TGTGCCAGCAGCTTGAACAGGGGCTATGGCTACACCTTC; d_call: TRBD1; j_call: TRBJ1-2; v_call: TRBV5-4
cdr3_aa: CASSIGGNTEAFF; cdr3_nt: TGTGCCAGTAGTATTGGAGGGAACACTGAAGCTTTCTTT; d_call: -; j_call: TRBJ1-1; v_call: TRBV19
cdr3_aa: CASSVAGREGRITGELFF; cdr3_nt: TGTGCCAGCAGTGTCGCAGGGCGGGAGGGCCGTATAACCGGGGAGCTGTTTTTT; d_call: TRBD2; j_call: TRBJ2-2; v_call: TRBV6-1
cdr3_aa: CAISESEQLYGYTF; cdr3_nt: TGTGCCATCAGTGAGTCGGAACAGCTTTATGGCTACACCTTC; d_call: -; j_call: TRBJ1-2; v_call: TRBV10-3
cdr3_aa: CASSFLAGNYNEQFF; cdr3_nt: TGCGCCAGCAGCTTCCTAGCGGGGAACTACAATGAGCAGTTCTTC; d_call: TRBD2; j_call: TRBJ2-1; v_call: TRBV4-1
cdr3_aa: CASSQGGGRGWQETQYF; cdr3_nt: TGTGCCAGCAGCCAAGGGGGGGGGCGGGGCTGGCAAGAGACCCAGTACTTC; d_call: -; j_call: TRBJ2-5; v_call: TRBV4-2
cdr3_aa: CASSLRTSGDAYNEQFF; cdr3_nt: TGCGCCAGCAGCTTACGGACTAGCGGGGATGCATACAATGAGCAGTTCTTC; d_call: TRBD2; j_call: TRBJ2-1; v_call: TRBV5-1
cdr3_aa: CASSPPGGANEAFF; cdr3_nt: TGTGCCAGCAGCCCTCCCGGAGGAGCCAATGAAGCTTTCTTT; d_call: -; j_call: TRBJ1-1; v_call: TRBV28
cdr3_aa: CATGQNSGNTIYF; cdr3_nt: TGTGCCACAGGCCAAAACTCTGGAAACACCATATATTTT; d_call: -; j_call: TRBJ1-3; v_call: TRBV7-8
cdr3_aa: CASSQGERDRTTEAFF; cdr3_nt: TGCGCCAGCAGCCAAGGCGAGCGGGACAGGACCACTGAAGCTTTCTTT; d_call: TRBD1; j_call: TRBJ1-1; v_call: TRBV4-1
cdr3_aa: CASSHLKLAGTDTQYF; cdr3_nt: TGTGCCAGCAGCCATCTCAAGTTAGCAGGCACAGATACGCAGTATTTT; d_call: -; j_call: TRBJ2-3; v_call: TRBV14
cdr3_aa: CASSGLSGVLNQPQHF; cdr3_nt: TGTGCCAGTAGTGGATTATCAGGGGTTCTCAATCAGCCCCAGCATTTT; d_call: -; j_call: TRBJ1-5; v_call: TRBV19
cdr3_aa: CASSLLGRVLMFDTEAFF; cdr3_nt: TGCGCCAGCAGCTTGCTGGGCAGGGTGTTGATGTTCGACACTGAAGCTTTCTTT; d_call: -; j_call: TRBJ1-1; v_call: TRBV5-1
cdr3_aa: CASRPGVSGANVLTF; cdr3_nt: TGCGCCAGCAGGCCAGGGGTTTCTGGGGCCAACGTCCTGACTTTC; d_call: -; j_call: TRBJ2-6; v_call: TRBV5-1
cdr3_aa: CAWKVGRGITEAFF; cdr3_nt: TGTGCCTGGAAAGTCGGGAGGGGGATCACTGAAGCTTTCTTT; d_call: -; j_call: TRBJ1-1; v_call: TRBV30
cdr3_aa: CASSFRGPTNEKLFF; cdr3_nt: TGTGCCAGCAGCTTCCGAGGCCCAACTAATGAAAAACTGTTTTTT; d_call: -; j_call: TRBJ1-4; v_call: TRBV5-4
cdr3_aa: CASSLRAGGGSYEQYF; cdr3_nt: TGTGCCAGCAGCCTCCGGGCGGGAGGGGGATCCTACGAGCAGTACTTC; d_call: TRBD2; j_call: TRBJ2-7; v_call: TRBV6-4
cdr3_aa: CASSLGLLAGLAKNIQYF; cdr3_nt: TGTGCCAGCAGCTTAGGCCTACTAGCGGGTCTAGCCAAAAACATTCAGTACTTC; d_call: TRBD2; j_call: TRBJ2-4; v_call: TRBV11-2
cdr3_aa: CASRDGSAKNIQYF; cdr3_nt: TGTGCCAGTCGGGATGGGTCGGCCAAAAACATTCAGTACTTC; d_call: -; j_call: TRBJ2-4; v_call: TRBV19
cdr3_aa: CACHSGDGSTEAFF; cdr3_nt: TGTGCCTGCCACTCAGGGGATGGTAGCACTGAAGCTTTCTTT; d_call: -; j_call: TRBJ1-1; v_call: TRBV30
cdr3_aa: CASSLARLAEIHEQFF; cdr3_nt: TGTGCCAGCAGCTTAGCGCGGCTAGCGGAAATCCATGAGCAGTTCTTC; d_call: TRBD2; j_call: TRBJ2-1; v_call: TRBV7-9
cdr3_aa: CASSWGPGENEQYF; cdr3_nt: TGTGCCAGCAGCTGGGGGCCAGGGGAAAACGAGCAGTACTTC; d_call: -; j_call: TRBJ2-7; v_call: TRBV5-6
cdr3_aa: CASRPDRGEYEQYF; cdr3_nt: TGTGCCAGCCGGCCGGACAGGGGCGAGTACGAGCAGTACTTC; d_call: TRBD1; j_call: TRBJ2-7; v_call: TRBV4-2
cdr3_aa: CASSRPSGTYEQYF; cdr3_nt: TGCGCCAGCAGCCGGCCCTCAGGAACCTACGAGCAGTACTTC; d_call: -; j_call: TRBJ2-7; v_call: TRBV4-1
cdr3_aa: CASSESGPISPVYFGPDTEAFF; cdr3_nt: TGCGCCAGCAGTGAGTCGGGCCCGATTTCACCCGTTTACTTCGGCCCGGACACTGAAGCTTTCTTT; d_call: -; j_call: TRBJ1-1; v_call: TRBV10-1
cdr3_aa: CASSPDRVGKLFF; cdr3_nt: TGTGCCAGCAGCCCGGACAGGGTTGGAAAACTGTTTTTT; d_call: TRBD1; j_call: TRBJ1-4; v_call: TRBV11-3
cdr3_aa: CASRSQGTYGYTF; cdr3_nt: TGTGCCAGCAGGTCCCAGGGGACCTACGGCTACACCTTC; d_call: -; j_call: TRBJ1-2; v_call: TRBV2
cdr3_aa: CASSKIIGDRNTSNYGYTF; cdr3_nt: TGTGCCAGCAGCAAAATTATTGGGGACAGGAATACTTCTAACTATGGCTACACCTTC; d_call: -; j_call: TRBJ1-2; v_call: TRBV21-1